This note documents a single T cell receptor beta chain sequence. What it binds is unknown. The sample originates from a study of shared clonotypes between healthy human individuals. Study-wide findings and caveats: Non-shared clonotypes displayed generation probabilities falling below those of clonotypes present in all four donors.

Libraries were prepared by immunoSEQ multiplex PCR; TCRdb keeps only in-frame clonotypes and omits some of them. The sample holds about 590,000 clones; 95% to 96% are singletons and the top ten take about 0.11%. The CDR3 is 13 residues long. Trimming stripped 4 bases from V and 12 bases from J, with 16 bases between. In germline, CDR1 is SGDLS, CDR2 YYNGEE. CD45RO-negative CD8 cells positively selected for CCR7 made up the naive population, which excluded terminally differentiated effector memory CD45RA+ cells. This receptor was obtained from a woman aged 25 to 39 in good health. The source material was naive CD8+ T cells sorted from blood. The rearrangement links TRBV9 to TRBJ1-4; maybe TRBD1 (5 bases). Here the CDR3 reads CASSPPTGGELFF. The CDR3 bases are TGTGCCAGCAGCCCTCCTACAGGCGGAGAACTGTTTTTT.